A single sample is the source of the 2 T cell receptor beta chains below, sequenced in a study of T cell responses to AZD1222 COVID-19 vaccine. Some clones are missing from TCRdb's copy, which holds only in-frame ones; the method was immunoSEQ multiplex PCR. Of 150,000 to 200,000 clones listed, around nine tenths are singletons. This sample comprised peripheral blood, obtained 28 days after the second AZD1222 dose. These receptors originate from an adult who received the AZD1222 COVID-19 vaccine.

V gene TRBV10-3 combines with J gene TRBJ2-3, with 8 bases lining up with TRBD1. J was trimmed by 2 bases and V by 4 bases; bases with no gene match: 8. Germline assignment: CDR1 ENHRY and CDR2 SYGVKD. The length of the CDR3 is 16 residues. CDR3 loop: CAISGLDRGLTDTQYF. DNA for the CDR3: TGTGCCATCAGTGGGTTAGACAGGGGCCTCACAGATACGCAGTATTTT.

The V and J genes are TRBV19 and TRBJ1-1; 7 bases align to TRBD1. There are 14 residues in the CDR3. With V trimmed by 5 bases and J by 1 base, 4 bases remained unmatched. Germline-derived CDR1 and CDR2 are LNHDA and SQIVND (reference sequence). The CDR3 reads CASSQGGQNTEAFF. The DNA for the CDR3 is TGTGCCAGTAGTCAGGGGGGACAGAACACTGAAGCTTTCTTT. The whole variable domain, filled in from reference TRBV19 and TRBJ1-1, reads DGGITQSPKYLFRKEGQNVTLSCEQNLNHDAMYWYRQDPGQGLRLIYYSQIVNDFQKGDIAEGYSVSREKKESFPLTVTSAQKNPTAFYLCASSQGGQNTEAFFGQGTRLTVV.